The 20 T cell receptor beta chains given below trace back to one sample, sequenced in a study of sequential checkpoint blockade in melanoma. Described treatment: randomized to nivolumab then ipilimumab (arm A) or the reverse (arm B). The data were produced by immunoSEQ multiplex PCR, yet TCRdb's version contains in-frame clones alone and is incomplete. The table has some 3,800 clones, 45% to 65% seen once. The material was CD8+ T cells sorted from blood (inferred from file names), obtained from a patient given nivolumab and ipilimumab in sequence. These receptors came from a human patient with melanoma. Some clones in this sample may be carry-over from other donors' samples.

This clone was found once. The chain couples TRBV5-6 to TRBJ1-5; D gene ambiguous. CDR3 size: 14 residues. The V gene lost 5 bases and the J gene lost 0 bases, with 9 bases spanning the gap. CDR1 SGHDT and CDR2 YYEEEE come from the germline V gene. The CDR3 coding sequence is TGTGCCAGCAGTCTTTCCGTTAGCAATCAGCCCCAGCATTTT. This sequence encodes CASSLSVSNQPQHF.

Comment on this clone: One base separates it from a far larger clone, so it is likely a read error. The sample holds other DNA sequences that translate to the same CDR3. The chain employs TRBV7-9 and TRBJ2-1; perhaps TRBD1 as D (5 bases). The CDR3 has 15 amino acids. CDR1 and CDR2 (germline): SEHNR, FQNEAQ (reference sequence). The CDR3 loop reads CASSSTAVYANEQFF. DNA of the CDR3: TGTGCTAGCAGCTCGACAGCAGTTTATGCTAATGAGCAGTTCTTC.

V is TRBV18 and J is TRBJ1-5; the D gene is possibly TRBD1 (6 bases). Germline lookup yields CDR1 KGHSH and CDR2 LQKENI. The CDR3 totals 14 residues. Trimming shortened V by 4 bases and J by 8 bases, and 15 bases separated the two germline ends. The CDR3 DNA is TGTGCCAGCTCACAGGACAGTCGGTGGGAGCCCCAGCATTTT. Translation: CASSQDSRWEPQHF. The full variable domain, rest sourced from reference TRBV18 and TRBJ1-5, is NAGVMQNPRHLVRRRGQEARLRCSPMKGHSHVYWYRQLPEEGLKFMVYLQKENIIDESGMPKERFSAEFPKEGPSILRIQQVVRGDSAAYFCASSQDSRWEPQHFGDGTRLSIL.

This clone is labeled large (0.1 to 1%). V gene TRBV19 combines with J gene TRBJ1-2; D remains unclear. Germline loops: CDR1 LNHDA, CDR2 SQIVND (reference sequence). CDR3 size: 15 residues. V lost 3 bases and J lost 4, with 15 bases in between. In DNA, the CDR3 is TGTGCCAGTAGTATCGTAAGCGGCACGATCTATGGCTACACCTTC. Its protein is CASSIVSGTIYGYTF.

This clone was seen more than once but under ten times. The V call is TRBV6-8, the J call TRBJ2-7, with a possible D match to TRBD1 (7 bases). The CDR3 is 15 residues long. The ends were cut back, 6 bases at V and 2 bases at J, with 17 bases in the middle. Germline CDR1 is MNHGY and CDR2 is SAAAGT. CDR3 in DNA: TGTGCCAGCAGAATGCAGGGGGGCCTAGCCTACGAGCAGTACTTC. It specifies CASRMQGGLAYEQYF.

This chain joins TRBV9 and TRBJ2-5, with D possibly being TRBD2 (7 bases). The DNA end is more similar to TRBJ2-7, so the J call may be wrong. From germline, CDR1 is SGDLS and CDR2 YYNGEE. CDR3 size: 15 residues. Written as DNA, the CDR3 is TGTGCCAGCAGCGGGGGGAGGGGGGACTACTACGAGCAGTACTTC. This sequence encodes CASSGGRGDYYEQYF.

This clone turned up a few times. The rearrangement uses TRBV5-6 and TRBJ2-7, with a possible D match to TRBD1 (5 bases). Germline V gene lookup returns CDR1 SGHDT and CDR2 YYEEEE. CDR3 length: 12 residues. V was pared by 5 bases and J by 4 bases, with 10 bases between. DNA of the CDR3: TGTGCCAGCAGTAAACAGGTTTACGAGCAGTACTTC. It is translated as CASSKQVYEQYF.

The chain combines TRBV27 with TRBJ2-1; D is perhaps TRBD2 (6 bases). The V gene's germline CDR1 is MNHEY and CDR2 SMNVEV (reference sequence). Trimming took off 1 base at V and 4 bases at J, with 17 bases between the two ends. CDR3 length equals 17 residues. This CDR3 reads CASSLWYGGPIYNEQFF. The CDR3 region has the DNA TGTGCCAGCAGTTTATGGTACGGGGGACCTATTTACAATGAGCAGTTCTTC.

The rearrangement joins TRBV11-2 to TRBJ2-4; TRBD2 might be the D (5 bases). Trimming removed 0 bases from V and 0 bases from J, with 12 bases in between. The CDR3 length is 17 residues. CDR1 and CDR2 (germline): SGHAT, FQNNGV. This CDR3 reads CASSLEAAGLAKNIQYF. The CDR3 nucleotides read TGTGCCAGCAGCTTAGAGGCAGCAGGACTAGCCAAAAACATTCAGTACTTC.

CDR3 in amino acids: CASSVPDRGAYGYTF. For the CDR3, the DNA is TGTGCCAGCAGCGTACCGGACAGAGGGGCCTATGGCTACACCTTC. The rearrangement links TRBV7-9 to TRBJ1-2; tentative D call: TRBD1 (6 bases). V was pared by 5 bases and J by 4 bases, with 17 bases between. Germline V lookup: CDR1 SEHNR, CDR2 FQNEAQ (reference sequence). The CDR3 contains 15 residues.

This clone was counted a few times. The V gene is TRBV5-5, the J gene TRBJ2-2, with D unresolved. Germline V gene sequence: CDR1 SGHKS, CDR2 YYEKEE (reference sequence). Trimming removed 0 bases at V and 0 bases at J, with 15 bases between. This CDR3 spans 18 amino acids. The CDR3 nucleotides are TGTGCCAGCAGCTTGGGGAACCCAGGTTTCTCGAACACCGGGGAGCTGTTTTTT. Its translation is CASSLGNPGFSNTGELFF.

This clone has just a few counts. V is TRBV5-6 and J is TRBJ1-6, with D possibly being TRBD1 (5 bases). The CDR3 has 14 amino acids. The V end was cut by 0 bases, the J end by 9 bases, with 10 bases between. Germline CDR1 SGHDT, CDR2 YYEEEE. CDR3 sequence (DNA): TGTGCCAGCAGCTTGGTCACAGGCGGTTCACCCCTCCACTTT. It specifies CASSLVTGGSPLHF.

This clone was counted only a few times. This chain uses TRBV7-6 with TRBJ1-1, with D uncertain. V shed 5 bases and J shed 5 bases, with 12 bases lying between them. The CDR3 is 13 residues long. Germline assignment: CDR1 SGHVS and CDR2 FNYEAQ. DNA of the CDR3: TGTGCCAGCAGCCCAGGAAGAGATACTGAAGCTTTCTTT. Residues: CASSPGRDTEAFF.

This clone has a handful of counts. The chain employs TRBV14 and TRBJ1-4; D uncertain. Germline V gene lookup returns CDR1 SGHDN and CDR2 FVKESK. The CDR3 length is 15 residues. Trimming cost V 4 bases and J 5 bases, with 14 bases left between them. CDR3 sequence reads: CASSLGRGGNEKLFF. The CDR3 nucleotides are TGTGCCAGCAGCCTAGGCAGAGGCGGGAATGAAAAACTGTTTTTT. Complete variable domain (other parts from reference TRBV14 and TRBJ1-4): EAGVTQFPSHSVIEKGQTVTLRCDPISGHDNLYWYRRVMGKEIKFLLHFVKESKQDESGMPNNRFLAERTGGTYSTLKVQPAELEDSGVYFCASSLGRGGNEKLFFGSGTQLSVL.

This chain connects TRBV4-1 to TRBJ1-1; D perhaps matches TRBD1 (6 bases). The CDR3 has 15 residues. Germline V lookup: CDR1 MGHRA, CDR2 YSYEKL. The V end lost 0 bases, the J end lost 1 base, and 9 bases lay between the germline ends. The CDR3 DNA sequence: TGCGCCAGCAGCCAAGATAGACAGGAGAACACTGAAGCTTTCTTT. Its protein is CASSQDRQENTEAFF.

Judged by abundance, this clone is medium-sized. The gene calls are TRBV19 and TRBJ1-1; TRBD1 is a possible D gene (5 bases). Germline V gene data show CDR1 as LNHDA and CDR2 as SQIVND (reference sequence). This CDR3 spans 14 amino acids. V was trimmed by 4 bases and J by 1 base, leaving 10 bases between them. CDR3 sequence (DNA): TGTGCCAGTAGTAGTAGGCAGGGGAACACTGAAGCTTTCTTT. It codes for CASSSRQGNTEAFF.

The rearrangement uses TRBV19 and TRBJ1-2; 11 bases fit TRBD1. The V and J ends lost 5 bases and 5 bases, in that order; junction bases with no gene match: 4. Germline loops: CDR1 LNHDA, CDR2 SQIVND (reference sequence). The CDR3 is 14 amino acids. The CDR3 nucleotides are TGTGCCAGTAGTTGGGGGACAGGGGGATATGGCTACACCTTC. Translation gives CASSWGTGGYGYTF.

This clone was picked up one time. This chain joins TRBV27 and TRBJ1-2; 8 bases match TRBD1. Looked up from germline, CDR1 is MNHEY and CDR2 is SMNVEV (reference sequence). This CDR3 has 13 amino acids. The ends lost 5 bases at V and 4 bases at J; junction bases unmatched: 3. CDR3 coding DNA: TGTGCCAGCAGTACCGGACAGGGCTATGGCTACACCTTC. It is translated as CASSTGQGYGYTF.

This clone has more than one count but fewer than ten. CDR3 amino acids: CASSDGTGGDEQYF. CDR3 sequence (DNA): TGTGCCAGCTCAGACGGGACAGGGGGCGACGAGCAGTACTTC. The chain is built from TRBV18 and TRBJ2-7; 12 bases line up with TRBD1. Germline CDR1 is KGHSH and CDR2 is LQKENI. The CDR3 has 14 amino acids. The trim removed 5 bases at V and 5 bases at J, leaving 4 bases unmatched.

This clone was observed a few times. This chain links TRBV6-1 with TRBJ1-2; 8 bases fit TRBD1. Trimming removed 4 bases from V and 4 bases from J; junction bases left unmatched: 5. In germline, CDR1 is MNHNS, CDR2 SASEGT. The CDR3 extends over 14 amino acids. CDR3 DNA: TGTGCCAGCAGTGGCGGACAGGGTGGCTATGGCTACACCTTC. It encodes CASSGGQGGYGYTF.